The present entry profiles one T cell receptor (beta chain) with its context. Its antigen is as yet unknown. Germline-derived CDR1 and CDR2 are SGHRS and YFSETQ. Trimming stripped 2 bases from V and 7 bases from J, with 15 bases between. The CDR3 length is 15 residues. The data are from a study of identical twins. Broader study findings: Recombination models fit unrelated individuals' TCR alpha sharing but underestimated twins'.

The donor group consisted entirely of healthy Caucasians. Template switching supplied a universal primer site; unique molecular identifiers were carried on the cDNA. Each CDR3 protein gets one entry after TCRdb re-called the 5' RACE reads with MiXCR. The sample records fewer than 250,000 distinct CDR3 sequences, about a tenth being singletons. Sequencing input: memory (CD45RO+) T cells sorted from blood. This receptor was taken from a woman between 18 and 30 years old in good health. The chain joins TRBV5-1 to TRBJ2-2, with D possibly being TRBD2 (5 bases). CDR3 coding DNA: TGCGCCAGCAGCTTCGCGACCGCCCGGGGCGGGGAGCTGTTTTTT. It codes for CASSFATARGGELFF.